This paragraph reports one T cell receptor (beta chain). This clonotype occurred many times. No base-level quality is on record; no much larger clone is a single base apart. V lost 1 base and J lost 4 bases; the stretch between them is 14 bases long. From its cysteine to its phenylalanine, the CDR3 spans 16 amino acids. Only the CDR3 portion is preserved as DNA: 48 bases, with reading frame beginning at the first base. CDR1 and CDR2 are read off the germline V gene as MGHDK and SYGVNS. This record belongs to a study of T cells after yellow fever vaccination (dated by TCRdb to about 2019). With respect to the entire study: Libraries from fractions with low cell numbers were prepared with the SMART-Seq v4 Ultra Low Input RNA kit. Two healthy male donors made up the cohort, one aged 18 to 29 years and the other aged 30 to 40 years. Blood was collected at multiple timepoints before and after primary and secondary immunization, and bulk PBMC replicates and cell subsets were isolated. To follow T-cell clones before and after both primary and booster YFV17D yellow fever vaccination, bulk TCR alpha and beta repertoires underwent longitudinal sequencing. Here is what the overall study found, with its caveats: Computational filtering was required because FACS-sorted repertoires could contain abundant contaminating clonotypes from the bulk population. A small fraction of clonotypes showed up in both the CD4 and CD8 compartments, probably as a result of convergent recombination. Because only a couple of donors were included in the study, the extent to which the findings can be generalized is limited. The secondary T-cell response was found to be weaker but faster than the primary response, with a peak reached on day 5 rather than on day 15. Most clones expanded after primary vaccination were re-detected after the booster (almost 97% of CD4 and around 88% of CD8), suggesting broad memory maintenance.

The treatment or condition tag for this specimen amounts to: live attenuated yellow fever vaccine strain. PBMCs were isolated from peripheral blood using a standard Ficoll-Paque protocol. Epitope-specific CD8 T cells were sorted with a dextramer loaded with the yellow fever NS4B epitope peptide, and anti-CD3 and anti-CD8 staining was applied. TriZol was used to extract RNA from bulk PBMCs, CD4 and CD8 fractions, and dextramer-positive and dextramer-negative fractions. TCR cDNA was synthesized by 5'RACE template switching, which introduced a universal primer site and unique molecular identifiers. Priming for cDNA synthesis came from both the TCR alpha and TCR beta constant segments. Library amplification used two PCR steps, and the second PCR step added sample barcodes and sequencing adapters. Libraries were sequenced on Illumina HiSeq 2500 (2x100 bp) or NovaSeq (2x150 bp). The study's processing was this. MIGEC handled demultiplexing of reads and collapsing into UMI consensus sequences, while MiXCR performed V(D)J alignment. Clonotypes responding to the vaccine were identified with edgeR on replicate PBMC samples, with the criteria of FDR below 0.01 and a log2 fold change above 5 up to day 15. Each bulk clonotype received a CD4 or CD8 identity based on whether the sequenced CD4 or CD8 repertoire contained that clonotype at higher abundance. Clonotypes enriched at least 10-fold in dextramer-positive versus dextramer-negative fractions were classed as NS4B-specific, and CD4-biased clonotypes were left out. TCRdb's own reprocessing of the public reads used fastp at Q25 and MiXCR and kept productive beta chains. Rows are unified per CDR3 protein, each entry keeping the most common DNA and genes. For this entry, the V and J calls and clone size follow TCRdb and not the study's own pipeline. Here the sample has about 85,000 distinct CDR3 sequences; 13% occur a single time. The ten largest account for under 30% of the sample.

Recombination joined TRBV25-1 with TRBJ1-3, with the D gene too uncertain to name. Sequenced here: CD8+ T cells not binding an NS4B(214-222) dextramer, sorted from PBMCs, sampled more than 20 days after the first yellow fever vaccination. The cell subset or site label for this specimen denotes: NS4B epitope dextramer-negative CD8 T cells. The receptor was isolated from a man aged 18 to 29 who received the YFV17D yellow fever vaccine. In nucleotides, the sequence is TGTGCCAGCAGTGAATTTTCGGGGTCGGCCGGAAACACCATATATTTT. It encodes CASSEFSGSAGNTIYF.